The 26 T cell receptor beta chains presented below share a single source sample, sequenced in a study of T cells in Graves' hyperthyroidism and ophthalmopathy. It was RNA transcripts that yielded the amplified TCR beta CDR3 regions. TCR CDR3 underwent first-round RT-PCR with the HTBI primer set. TCRdb redid the calling of the multiplex PCR reads with MiXCR, one entry per CDR3 protein. Here the sample spans over 500,000 distinct CDR3 sequences, 14% being singletons. Specimen: blood. These receptors all come from a woman aged 35 to 49 with Graves' hyperthyroidism.

This clonotype occurred many times. The gene calls are TRBV7-3 and TRBJ1-1; D possibly corresponds to TRBD1 (5 bases). V was cut by 2 bases and J by 4 bases, with 11 bases left in between. The CDR3 loop spans 14 amino acids. The germline gives CDR1 SGHTA, CDR2 FQGTGA. CDR3 nucleotides: TGTGCCAGCAGCTTACAGGGCGCGAGCACTGAAGCTTTCTTT. Its protein is CASSLQGASTEAFF.

The sample holds many counts of this clonotype. CDR3 in DNA: TGTGCCAGCTCACCTTCCGTTCGGGACACCTACAATGAGCAGTTCTTC. Protein: CASSPSVRDTYNEQFF. The J gene is TRBJ2-1, the V gene TRBV18; D may be TRBD1 (6 bases). In germline, CDR1 is KGHSH, CDR2 LQKENI. The CDR3 sequence is 16 residues long. V was shortened by 3 bases and J by 2 bases, with 14 bases between the two germline ends. Full variable domain (missing parts from reference TRBV18 and TRBJ2-1): NAGVMQNPRHLVRRRGQEARLRCSPMKGHSHVYWYRQLPEEGLKFMVYLQKENIIDESGMPKERFSAEFPKEGPSILRIQQVVRGDSAAYFCASSPSVRDTYNEQFFGPGTRLTVL.

This clonotype was detected many times. The gene calls are TRBV30 and TRBJ2-7; 8 nucleotides agree with TRBD1. Germline V gene data show CDR1 as GTSNPN and CDR2 as SVGIG (reference sequence). The CDR3 covers 14 residues. With V trimmed by 3 bases and J by 7 bases, 11 bases remained unmatched. The CDR3 here is CAWSLGQVPREQYF. CDR3 sequence (DNA): TGTGCCTGGAGCTTGGGACAGGTCCCTAGAGAGCAGTACTTC.

This clonotype was seen a handful of times. This chain joins TRBV12-3 or TRBV12-4 and TRBJ2-7; 7 bases agree with TRBD1. V trimming: 6 bases; J trimming: 1 base; junction bases outside the gene matches: 9. This CDR3 contains 15 residues. The CDR3 nucleotides are TGTGCCAGCAGAAGGTACGGGACAGAGTCCTACGAGCAGTACTTC. This codes for CASRRYGTESYEQYF.

At least ten counts were recorded for this clonotype. V and J are TRBV27 and TRBJ1-2, with a possible D match to TRBD1 (5 bases). CDR1 and CDR2 (germline): MNHEY, SMNVEV (reference sequence). Trimming took off 8 bases at V and 4 bases at J, with 11 bases between the two ends. The CDR3 is made up of 12 amino acids. CDR3 coding DNA: TGTGCCAGCGGCGGGACGGGCTATGGCTACACCTTC. Protein: CASGGTGYGYTF.

This clonotype has a handful of counts. The V gene is TRBV15, the J gene TRBJ1-3; D remains unclear. Trimming cost V 0 bases and J 3 bases, with 6 bases left between them. The germline gives CDR1 LNHNV, CDR2 YYDKDF (reference sequence). This CDR3 region has 14 residues. The chain's CDR3 is CATSREGIGNTIYF. The CDR3 bases are TGTGCCACCAGCAGAGAGGGAATTGGAAACACCATATATTTT.

This clonotype has ten or more counts. The V call is TRBV11-1, the J call TRBJ1-1; D unclear. Germline V CDR1 and CDR2: SGHAT, FQDESV (reference sequence). The V and J ends lost 3 bases and 7 bases respectively, with 9 bases between them. The CDR3 spans 12 residues. The DNA of the CDR3 is TGTGCCAGCAGCTTTGGTAGGGATGAAGCTTTCTTT. Translating it yields CASSFGRDEAFF.

The table lists this clonotype with a few counts. The CDR3 region is CASSRRGLGNTIYF. The CDR3 nucleotides are TGTGCCAGCAGTCGCAGGGGACTAGGAAACACCATATATTTT. The V gene is TRBV28, the J gene TRBJ1-3; TRBD1 might be the D (6 bases). With 5 bases removed from V and 4 bases from J, the gap between germline ends came to 12 bases. CDR1 is MDHEN, CDR2 SYDVKM, per germline. The CDR3 has 14 residues.

This clonotype was found many times. The chain combines TRBV19 with TRBJ2-7; TRBD2 aligns across 15 bases. With V trimmed by 8 bases and J by 6 bases, 14 bases remained unmatched. Germline CDR1 LNHDA, CDR2 SQIVND (reference sequence). The CDR3 has 17 amino acids. Here the CDR3 reads CASPTLGLAGGPGEQYF. The CDR3 nucleotides are TGTGCCAGTCCTACCCTCGGACTAGCGGGAGGGCCGGGCGAGCAGTACTTC.

This clonotype has at least ten counts. The chain combines TRBV20-1 with TRBJ2-7; 10 nucleotides match TRBD2. The CDR3 covers 17 residues. The ends lost 0 bases at V and 6 bases at J; junction bases unmatched: 14. CDR1 is DFQATT, CDR2 SNEGSKA, per germline (reference sequence). CDR3 bases: TGCAGTGCTAGAGATCCCAGAGGGCGAGCGGGGGGGGGCGAGCAGTACTTC. This translates into CSARDPRGRAGGGEQYF.

The chain couples TRBV20-1 to TRBJ2-2; D is ambiguous. CDR3 length: 14 amino acids. CDR1 DFQATT and CDR2 SNEGSKA come from the germline V gene (reference sequence). V dropped 2 bases and J dropped 0 bases, with 7 bases sitting between them. DNA of the CDR3: TGCAGTGCTAGAAGAGATACGAACACCGGGGAGCTGTTTTTT. Protein: CSARRDTNTGELFF.

The sample holds many counts of this clonotype. The V gene is TRBV6-2 or TRBV6-3, the J gene TRBJ2-5; a weak D match, TRBD1 (6 bases). V was shortened by 3 bases and J by 0 bases, with 11 bases between the two germline ends. CDR3 length: 15 residues. Germline V lookup: CDR1 MNHEY, CDR2 SVGEGT. The CDR3 region is CASSYQGTYQETQYF. In DNA, the CDR3 is TGTGCCAGCAGTTATCAGGGGACGTACCAAGAGACCCAGTACTTC.

This clonotype appeared many times. The V gene is TRBV18, the J gene TRBJ2-1; 13 bases map to TRBD2. With V trimmed by 3 bases and J by 7 bases, 0 bases remained unmatched. CDR3 length: 14 residues. The germline V gene has CDR1 KGHSH and CDR2 LQKENI. The CDR3 bases are TGTGCCAGCTCACCGACTAGCGGGAGGAATGAGCAGTTCTTC. Protein product: CASSPTSGRNEQFF.

This clonotype was seen a handful of times. A read error is possible here, since a much larger clone lies one base away. This rearrangement joins TRBV6-1 to TRBJ2-5, with a tentative D call TRBD1 (6 bases). Between the trimmed V and J ends, which lost 5 bases and 1 base, there was a span of 11 bases. Per germline, CDR1 MNHNS and CDR2 SASEGT. This CDR3 contains 14 residues. CDR3 region: CASSSGQPQETQYF. The CDR3 nucleotides are TGTGCCAGCAGTTCCGGACAGCCCCAAGAGACCCAGTACTTC.

The chain has TRBV20-1 and TRBJ2-1; a possible D gene is TRBD1 (5 bases). Between the trimmed V and J ends, which lost 3 bases and 0 bases, there was a span of 21 bases. The V gene's germline CDR1 is DFQATT and CDR2 SNEGSKA (reference sequence). CDR3 length equals 18 residues. The CDR3 DNA reads as TGCAGTGCTAGGGGTGACAGCAGGAAATCCTCCTCCTACAATGAGCAGTTCTTC. Translated: CSARGDSRKSSSYNEQFF.

This clonotype was seen at least ten times. The chain combines TRBV11-2 with TRBJ2-3, with TRBD2 matching 13 bases. The CDR3 sequence is 17 residues long. Germline values: CDR1 SGHAT, CDR2 FQNNGV. V lost 2 bases, J lost 4 bases, and 6 bases stayed unmatched. In DNA form, the CDR3 reads TGTGCCAGCAGCTTAATTACTAGCGGGAGGGGATCAGATACGCAGTATTTT. Residues: CASSLITSGRGSDTQYF.

The V and J genes are TRBV6-5 and TRBJ2-1; TRBD1 agrees at 11 bases. Germline V gene data show CDR1 as MNHEY and CDR2 as SVGAGI. V shed 4 bases and J 3 bases; nucleotides not matched to a gene: 20. This CDR3 comprises 21 residues. The DNA for the CDR3 is TGTGCCAGCAGTTTAACAGCCGGGACAGGGGGTTCCTCGATACTCTACAATGAGCAGTTCTTC. Translated, it gives CASSLTAGTGGSSILYNEQFF.

This clonotype was detected a few times. The gene calls are TRBV3-1 and TRBJ2-7; TRBD2 matches at 11 bases. The length of the CDR3 is 17 residues. Germline CDR1 and CDR2: LGHDT and YNNKEL (reference sequence). The junction had 10 bases not matched to a gene; V was cut back by 0 bases and J by 6 bases. As DNA, the CDR3 is TGTGCCAGCAGCCAAGATAATTGGGTAGCGGGAGGGAGCGAGCAGTACTTC. Protein product: CASSQDNWVAGGSEQYF.

The chain joins TRBV28 to TRBJ2-5; possibly TRBD2 for D (6 bases). This CDR3 is 15 amino acids long. CDR1 is MDHEN and CDR2 is SYDVKM in the germline V gene. V lost 3 bases and J lost 5, with 16 bases in between. DNA of the CDR3: TGTGCCAGCAGTTTGGGCGGGGAGGCGGTTGAGACCCAGTACTTC. Protein sequence: CASSLGGEAVETQYF.

This clonotype was detected ten times or more. The chain employs TRBV20-1 and TRBJ2-3; the match to TRBD2 covers 8 bases. The germline V gene has CDR1 DFQATT and CDR2 SNEGSKA (reference sequence). This CDR3 is built from 16 residues. The V segment lost 3 bases and the J segment 3 bases; nucleotides outside the gene matches: 11. This CDR3 reads CSASATVGGRTDTQYF. The CDR3 DNA is TGCAGTGCTAGTGCAACGGTAGGCGGGAGGACAGATACGCAGTATTTT.

The V gene is TRBV5-5, the J gene TRBJ1-2; tentatively, D is TRBD1 (5 bases). The ends were cut back, 0 bases at V and 4 bases at J, with 10 bases in the middle. The CDR3 contains 14 residues. Germline V gene lookup returns CDR1 SGHKS and CDR2 YYEKEE (reference sequence). The CDR3 DNA is TGTGCCAGCAGCTTGGACCGCCAGGGCTATGGCTACACCTTC. It yields the protein CASSLDRQGYGYTF.

As for this clonotype: Since the CDR3 does not end with the conserved phenylalanine or tryptophan, this likely comes from a read error. This chain connects TRBV7-9 to TRBJ1-3; D call uncertain. The CDR3 runs 14 residues. Trimming cost V 7 bases and J 0 bases, with 10 bases left between them. Germline lookup yields CDR1 SEHNR and CDR2 FQNEAQ (reference sequence). The CDR3 nucleotides read TGTGCCAGCATCCCCGATGCCTCTGGAAACACCATATATTTG. It specifies CASIPDASGNTIYL.

This clonotype was detected ten times or more. This chain joins TRBV7-8 and TRBJ1-5; D remains ambiguous. The CDR3 totals 13 residues. Germline CDR1 is SGHVS and CDR2 is FQNEAQ. Trimming cost V 5 bases and J 9 bases, with 14 bases left between them. The CDR3 loop reads CASSPSQRPPQHF. The DNA of the CDR3 is TGTGCCAGCAGCCCGTCACAGCGTCCGCCCCAGCATTTT.

This clonotype was counted only a few times. The chain carries TRBV20-1 and TRBJ2-1; D is possibly TRBD2 (6 bases). Per germline, CDR1 DFQATT and CDR2 SNEGSKA (reference sequence). The CDR3 consists of 14 residues. V lost 5 bases and J lost 7, with 18 bases in between. In nucleotides, the CDR3 is TGCAGTGCTTCCCGGGACTCTGCGTGGAATGAGCAGTTCTTC. Amino acid sequence: CSASRDSAWNEQFF.

This rearrangement joins TRBV11-2 to TRBJ1-6; D not resolved. V was cut by 4 bases and J by 8 bases, with 12 bases left in between. This CDR3 has 14 residues. Germline CDR1 is SGHAT and CDR2 is FQNNGV. In DNA, the CDR3 is TGTGCCAGCAGCTCAGGAATGTGGTATTCACCCCTCCACTTT. Translation gives CASSSGMWYSPLHF.

This clonotype occurred many times. V and J are TRBV20-1 and TRBJ2-1; 8 bases agree with TRBD2. Trimming removed 2 bases from V and 6 bases from J; junction bases left unmatched: 9. CDR1 DFQATT and CDR2 SNEGSKA come from the germline V gene (reference sequence). The CDR3 loop spans 15 amino acids. DNA for the CDR3: TGCAGTGCTAGAATACCCGGGACTAGTCGCAATGAGCAGTTCTTC. It translates to CSARIPGTSRNEQFF.